This record concerns one T cell receptor (beta chain) sequence. V was pared by 3 bases and J by 7 bases, with 9 bases between. This CDR3 spans 12 amino acids. Germline CDR1 and CDR2: SNHLY and FYNNEI. Clones were read by immunoSEQ multiplex PCR, and TCRdb kept only the in-frame ones, dropping some. The sample carries 95,000 to 110,000 clones, about nine tenths recorded once. This sample was taken from a study of T cell responses to AZD1222 COVID-19 vaccine. The gene calls are TRBV2 and TRBJ2-5; tentative D call: TRBD1 (6 bases). Material: peripheral blood, obtained 28 days after the second AZD1222 dose. The source of this sequence is an adult who received the AZD1222 COVID-19 vaccine. CDR3: CASSEGAGTQYF. DNA for the CDR3: TGTGCCAGCAGTGAGGGGGCGGGGACCCAGTACTTC.